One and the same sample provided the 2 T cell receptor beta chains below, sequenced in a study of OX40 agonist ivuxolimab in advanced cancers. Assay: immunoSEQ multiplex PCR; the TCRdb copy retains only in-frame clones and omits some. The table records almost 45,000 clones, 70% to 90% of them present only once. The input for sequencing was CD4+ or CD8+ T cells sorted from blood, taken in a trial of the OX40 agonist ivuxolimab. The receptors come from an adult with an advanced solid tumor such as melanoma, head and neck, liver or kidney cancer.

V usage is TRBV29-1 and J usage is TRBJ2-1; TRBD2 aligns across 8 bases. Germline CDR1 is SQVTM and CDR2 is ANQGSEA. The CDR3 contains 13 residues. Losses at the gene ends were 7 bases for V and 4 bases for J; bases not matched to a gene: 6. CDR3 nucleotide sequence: TGCAGCGCTCGGGAGGGACATTACAATGAGCAGTTCTTC. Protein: CSAREGHYNEQFF.

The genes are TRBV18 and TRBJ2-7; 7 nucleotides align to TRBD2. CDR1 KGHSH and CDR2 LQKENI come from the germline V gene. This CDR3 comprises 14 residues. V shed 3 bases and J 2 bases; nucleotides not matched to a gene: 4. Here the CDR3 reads CASSPGGGAYEQYF. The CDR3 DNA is TGTGCCAGCTCACCTGGGGGAGGGGCCTACGAGCAGTACTTC.